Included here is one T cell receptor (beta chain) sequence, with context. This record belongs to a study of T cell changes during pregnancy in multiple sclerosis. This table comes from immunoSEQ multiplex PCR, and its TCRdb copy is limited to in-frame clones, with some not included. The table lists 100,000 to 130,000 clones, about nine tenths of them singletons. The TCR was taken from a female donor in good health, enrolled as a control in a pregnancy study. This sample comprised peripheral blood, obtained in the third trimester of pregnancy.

The CDR3 DNA is TGTGCCAGCAGCCGTATTCTAGCGGGGGGGGGCACCGGGGAGCTGTTTTTT. Protein product: CASSRILAGGGTGELFF. The chain uses TRBV5-4 and TRBJ2-2; 12 bases are a match to TRBD2. CDR3 length: 17 amino acids. Unmatched junction bases numbered 8, after V lost 4 bases and J lost 4 bases. Germline-derived CDR1 and CDR2 are SGHNT and YYREEE (reference sequence).